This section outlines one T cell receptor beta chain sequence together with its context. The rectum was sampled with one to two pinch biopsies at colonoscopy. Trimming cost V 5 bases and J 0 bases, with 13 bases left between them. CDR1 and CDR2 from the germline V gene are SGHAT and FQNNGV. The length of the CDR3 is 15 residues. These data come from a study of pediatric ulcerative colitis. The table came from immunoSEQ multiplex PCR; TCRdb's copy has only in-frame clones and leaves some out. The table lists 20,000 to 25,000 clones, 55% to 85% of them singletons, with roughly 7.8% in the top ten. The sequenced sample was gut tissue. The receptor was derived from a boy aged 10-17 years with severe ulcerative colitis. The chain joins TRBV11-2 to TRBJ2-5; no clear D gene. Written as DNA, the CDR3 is TGTGCCAGCAGCCCCTATCAAAGGGACCAAGAGACCCAGTACTTC. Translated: CASSPYQRDQETQYF.